This note documents a single T cell receptor (beta chain) sequence. Its antigen remains undetermined. The input lacks base qualities; no much larger clone sits a single base away. The entry originates in a study of blood T cell repertoires in COVID-19 (dated by TCRdb to the early 2020s). Looking at the study overall: Samples covering the acute and convalescent phases of COVID-19 were provided by collaborators in the United States, Italy and Spain. The prospective study material was composed of cDNA or gDNA derived from T cells, B-cell-depleted T cells, or PBMCs. The dataset comprised deeply sampled blood TCRbeta repertoires from subjects exposed to, actively infected with, or recovered from COVID-19. The repertoires were released in a freely available public database intended as a resource for research on the immune response to SARS-CoV-2. Samples were obtained from the ongoing ImmuneRACE study (first 160 participants) and from some 1,300 subjects provided by 6 global collaborators. Sample metadata almost always included a de-identified subject ID, COVID-19 status, age in years and sex. Where HLA class I and class II types were available, the types were taken from metadata supplied by the sample provider, not from assay-based typing.

Spanning cysteine to phenylalanine, the CDR3 consists of 18 amino acids. Of all the DNA, just the CDR3 is kept, 54 bases in frame from base 1. V is pared back by 4 bases and J by 2 bases, with 22 bases lying between the germline termini. Based on the germline V gene, the CDR1 and CDR2 sequences are SNHLY and FYNNEI. The immunoSEQ Assay, a bias-controlled multiplex PCR, was used to amplify TCRbeta CDR3 regions from genomic DNA. Processing in the source paper ran as follows. Nucleated cell counts per sample were estimated from amplification of reference gene primers within the assay. To quantify the absolute abundance of each unique TCRbeta CDR3 rearrangement, sequence reads were collapsed and filtered. For each sample, productive Simpson clonality was calculated as the square root of Simpson's diversity index across productive rearrangements. Here the immuneACCESS table is served through TCRdb, limited to in-frame sequences with V and J called. Missing clones are a known gap in these copies; in checked studies unresolved V genes cover under half, and the rest lacks a known reason. Clonal size and the V and J genes are those of that table, whereas D and trimming came from the DNA. The sample table holds roughly 37,000 clones, of which roughly 80% were seen once. The ten largest clones add up to roughly 2% of the sample.

Each collaborating institution followed its own protocols to collect whole blood in K2EDTA tubes. Collaborator samples were shipped for TCRbeta analysis as frozen whole blood, isolated PBMCs, or DNA extracted from either sample type. Study-wide findings and limitations: The quantity of clinical and demographic metadata differed by source and by participant and was supplied without curation.

Source material: peripheral blood. The source is a man in his 60s with active COVID-19. The V and J genes are TRBV2 and TRBJ2-3, with a tentative D gene TRBD2 over 7 matching bases. The base sequence is TGTGCCAGCAGTGTCCCGACTAAGGGGGAGGGCCTCACAGATACGCAGTATTTT. Translated, this gives CASSVPTKGEGLTDTQYF.